Listed here is a single TCR beta chain. This clone was counted only a few times. It lacks a known antigen. No clone much larger than this one lies a single base away; base qualities are absent. The library came from the immunoSEQ multiplex PCR assay. For the multiplex PCR, a mixture combining 60 forward primers for TCR Vbeta segments and 13 reverse primers for TCR Jbeta segments was used. A multiplex PCR assay on genomic DNA amplified the CDR3 region of rearranged TCR beta genes. On the Illumina HiSeq System, the amplified TCR beta libraries were sequenced as 87-base-pair reads. Concerning the study's data processing: A later analysis tallied around 80 million unique TCR beta chains across the 660 or so repertoires, and about 12 million of those chains were shared by two or more donors. To remove PCR and sequencing errors, raw reads were error-corrected and collapsed into unique sequences using a nearest-neighbor algorithm that merged closely related sequences. Alignment of CDR3 sequences to IMGT reference sequences was used to assign V, D and J gene segments. For a sequence to be retained, a match of at least six nucleotides was required to both a V gene segment and a J gene segment. Rearrangements were classified as productive when the CDR3 lacked stop codons and remained in frame with V and J, and all other rearrangements were classified as non-productive. Following IMGT convention, CDR3 was defined as the stretch from the second conserved V-encoded cysteine up to the conserved J-encoded phenylalanine. In an earlier analysis of around 570 of the donors, sequences lacking an unambiguous match to a single V gene segment were excluded. An earlier analysis of just under 600 of the donors called V segments functional above 56.7% productive rearrangements and segregating when the between-donor standard deviation exceeded 5%. To diagnose cytomegalovirus status from the catalog of TCR beta chain sequences, a statistical classification framework was built. V and J gene assignment, in a later analysis, came from comparing TCR nucleotide sequences with IMGT/GENE-DB human TR gene sequences. The TCRdist pipeline was used in a later analysis to assign CDR3 sequences and most-parsimonious VDJ recombination scenarios. In a later analysis, every TCR beta chain was defined by the combination of its CDR3 amino acid sequence and its V-gene family, and reads without a unique V-gene family were dropped. In a later analysis, 450 to 600 highly shared, low-generation-probability nucleotide sequences were removed to address suspected cross-contamination and a sequencing artifact. In a later analysis, a clonal expansion index for each public chain was calculated from normalized within-repertoire ranks of inferred template counts. In a later analysis, generation probabilities were computed using a VDJ recombination model fitted to out-of-frame rearrangements, and the results were checked against IGoR. Hypergeometric tests were used in a later analysis to score TCR-TCR, TCR-HLA and TCR-CMV co-occurrence, with a repertoire-size bias correction applied to the TCR pairs. In a later analysis, false discovery rates were estimated by permuting HLA or CMV assignments 20 times. A later analysis grouped co-occurring TCRs with DBSCAN, adding TCRdist sequence similarity when clustering within HLA-allele-positive subsets. Repertoires with fewer than 30,000 or more than 120,000 public chains were left out of co-occurrence clustering, as were about five repertoires with anomalous nucleotide sharing. The table was pulled from immuneACCESS by TCRdb, which kept in-frame rearrangements only. Such tables lose some clones; where checked, under half of the loss comes from unresolved V genes, and the rest has no known cause. For V, J and clone size, that table is used; D and trimming come from the DNA. This sample is represented by approximately 100,000 clones; more than 60% of them were singletons. Jointly, the top ten make up roughly 17% of the sample.

The cohort was made up of several hundred healthy bone marrow donors. All cohort members were sampled while nominally healthy, although unrecorded immune exposures were likely present. The donor tested CMV seropositive and was one of the 289 seropositive cohort members. A peripheral blood sample was provided by each donor, and peripheral blood mononuclear cells were used for TCR beta sequencing. Genomic DNA extraction from the blood cell samples was performed with the Qiagen DNeasy Blood Extraction Kit. This sample stems from a study of cytomegalovirus exposure and HLA in healthy donors (dated by TCRdb to between 2016 and 2019). Looking at the study overall: According to an earlier analysis of a few hundred of the donors, about 190 million T cells yielded 90 million to 130 million unique TCR beta sequences and approximately 300 Gb of sequence data. An early release covering roughly 600 HLA-typed donors comprised about 300 gigabases of sequencing data and approximately 80 million unique TCR sequences. Typing coverage varied by locus: roughly 629-640 donors for A, B, C, DRB1 and DQB1; more than 500 for DQA1; about 570 for DPA1; approximately 490 for DPB1. The later analysis used no new phenotypic data to find candidate immune exposures, relying instead on TCR beta sequences and their occurrence across donors. On average, over 200,000 unique TCR beta nucleotide sequences were sequenced per donor among a few hundred genotyped donors of the cohort, with roughly 19% of those sequences being non-productive. An earlier analysis of 587 of the donors used high-throughput TCR beta sequencing to judge whether each TCR beta V gene segment behaved as functional or pseudogenic. High-throughput TCR immunosequencing, statistical association of individual TCRs with disease status, and machine learning were combined to predict cytomegalovirus infection status. To study patterns of TCR occurrence, a later analysis re-analyzed previously published TCR beta repertoires from around 670 donors and added high-resolution HLA genotyping. Along with the roughly 700-subject first cohort, a separate validation cohort of over a hundred different subjects was used. Donor age, sex, ethnicity and CMV serostatus were collected together with the repertoire data. Both class I and class II loci were covered by HLA typing, at four-digit resolution. Every discovery cohort repertoire had been produced on one sequencing platform. The study aimed to test whether signatures of past pathogen exposure could be identified by cataloging public T cell receptors. The study used immunosequencing to profile the T cell repertoires of approximately 690 subjects and linked those repertoires to cytomegalovirus serostatus. About five DR-DQ haplotypes were treated as single units for association and clustering because of strong linkage in the cohort. Among the roughly 430 genotyped donors, about 83% belonged to the genetic ancestry cluster associated with self-reported Caucasian donors. A later genetic analysis took genome-wide SNP genotypes for 398 of the 666 donors and used that subset as a discovery cohort.

Summary of the overall study and its limitations: A later analysis associated about 16,000 TCR beta sequences with specific HLA alleles at a false discovery rate of 0.05. According to a later analysis, TCR association rates differed among HLA loci, with DRB1 alleles showing the most associated TCRs and HLA-C alleles showing the fewest. A cluster of highly shared sequence variants was judged likely to be a technical artifact of the sequencing pipeline. In a later analysis, several top co-occurrence clusters were reported to appear linked to parvovirus B19, influenza, CMV and Epstein-Barr virus. This cohort had only TCR beta chains sequenced, and the lack of alpha or paired-chain data limited which features could be detected. A further reported finding was that TCR beta sequences accurately predicted the HLA-A and HLA-B alleles for most subjects in the first cohort. A total of around 150 TCR beta chains were listed by the study as associated with cytomegalovirus. In a later analysis, HLA-associated TCR beta chains were found to be more clonally expanded and to have lower generation probabilities than equally common non-associated chains. Over 15 rarely observed V segments, including chromosome 9 orphons, were excluded from the earlier analysis of almost 600 of the donors because counts were too low. In an earlier analysis of 587 of the donors, most TCR beta V segments were observed in productive rearrangements about 87% or about 30% of the time, broadly matching IMGT annotations. Because some donors lacked HLA typing at each locus, the association tests relied only on the typed subset. In both the original and validation cohorts, the classifier was reported to diagnose cytomegalovirus status with high specificity and sensitivity. Sequencing depth was assumed to be roughly uniform across donors in the presence/absence analyses, though that assumption may not hold. The authors suggested that the approach could potentially be extended to other disease states and immunological phenotypes. Linkage disequilibrium might explain the correlated functional status among segregating V segments, but an unknown experimental factor could not be excluded. For the cohort, immune exposure information was limited to CMV serostatus. A later genetic analysis associated a missense DCLRE1C variant with V-gene and J-gene trimming of TCR beta chains, and an independent cohort replicated the association. Compared with the approximately 670-donor mean, donors in an Asian-associated ancestry cluster had fewer N-insertions in productive TCRs, according to a later genetic analysis. Three of the identified cytomegalovirus-associated TCR beta chains were confirmed in vitro to be specific for cytomegalovirus antigens. Most TCR sequences were seen in very few donors, while some public TCRs were found in many individuals. When HLA alleles, especially DR and DQ, strongly co-occurred, TCR associations were difficult to assign to individual alleles. A later analysis found that most CMV-associated TCR beta chains appeared HLA-restricted, with HLA associations seemingly driven largely by CMV exposure.

Sequences were obtained from PBMCs. The origin of this receptor is a man in his 60s in good health and CMV-seropositive.

The CDR3 corresponds to CASSPLGGNNQPQHF. The nucleotide sequence is given as TGTGCCAGCTCACCGTTGGGGGGGAACAATCAGCCCCAGCATTTT. This receptor chain uses TRBV18 and TRBJ1-5; the best D guess is TRBD1, with 5 bases matching. V is reduced by 3 bases and J by 3 bases, leaving a spacing of 12 bases between them. CDR1 KGHSH and CDR2 LQKENI are derived from the germline V gene. Its CDR3 holds 15 amino acids, cysteine through phenylalanine. Only the CDR3 DNA is retained, 45 bases long and in frame from the first base.